These 8 T cell receptor beta chains were all obtained from the same sample, sequenced in a study of cytomegalovirus exposure and HLA in healthy donors (dated by TCRdb to the late 2010s). The library was obtained by the immunoSEQ multiplex PCR assay. Held by TCRdb, this immuneACCESS table contains in-frame sequences only and omits some clones. Under half of the omission traces to an unresolved V gene where checked; the cause of the rest is unknown. This sample holds roughly 130,000 clones; around 89% were observed only once. The leading ten clones occupy 6.2% of the sample. The sequenced sample was PBMCs. The source of these receptors is a woman aged 30 to 39 in good health and CMV-seropositive.

The V call is TRBV6-6, the J call TRBJ2-7; 7 bases line up with TRBD1. CDR1 and CDR2 from the germline V gene are MNHNY and SVGAGI (reference sequence). V dropped 9 bases and J dropped 2; count of bases not matched to a gene: 13. The CDR3 loop spans 15 amino acids. The CDR3 DNA follows: TGTGCCAGTAAGGTCAACCGGGACAGCGCCTACGAGCAGTACTTC. This translates into CASKVNRDSAYEQYF.

The chain recombines TRBV7-2 with TRBJ2-1; D is possibly TRBD2 (5 bases). The length of the CDR3 is 14 residues. V dropped 1 base and J dropped 4 bases, with 8 bases sitting between them. Germline lookup yields CDR1 SGHTA and CDR2 FQGNSA. The CDR3 sequence is CASSLDREYNEQFF. In nucleotides, the CDR3 is TGTGCCAGCAGCTTAGATAGGGAGTACAATGAGCAGTTCTTC.

This clone was detected a few times. The rearrangement joins TRBV18 to TRBJ2-2, with 9 bases that match TRBD2. The CDR3 consists of 16 residues. Germline CDR1 and CDR2: KGHSH and LQKENI. The ends lost 6 bases at V and 6 bases at J; junction bases unmatched: 11. CDR3 DNA: TGTGCCAGCTCCCGAGGACTAGCGAATAAAGCCGGGGAGCTGTTTTTT. Its translation is CASSRGLANKAGELFF.

The chain carries TRBV21-1 and TRBJ2-5; the tabulated D call, TRBD2, remains unverified against the DNA. TRBV21-1 is shown as a pseudogene. The CDR3 sequence is 17 residues long. The CDR3 bases are TGTGCCAGCAGCATCCGGCGGGGACTGTTGTACCAAGAGACCCAGTACTTC. Its translation is CASSIRRGLLYQETQYF.

The rearrangement joins TRBV15 to TRBJ2-5; the D gene is possibly TRBD2 (5 bases). Germline-derived CDR1 and CDR2 are LNHNV and YYDKDF (reference sequence). The CDR3 sequence is 14 residues long. V was clipped by 3 bases and J by 0 bases, with 8 bases between them. The CDR3 DNA is TGTGCCACCAGCAGTCTAGCAGACCAAGAGACCCAGTACTTC. Amino acid sequence: CATSSLADQETQYF.

With regard to this clone: The same CDR3 arises from other DNA sequences in this sample as well. This CDR3 is CASSAAGWDYEQYF. The CDR3 coding sequence is TGTGCCAGTAGTGCGGCAGGGTGGGACTACGAGCAGTACTTC. The J gene is TRBJ2-7, the V gene TRBV19; D is possibly TRBD1 (5 bases). Between the trimmed V and J ends, which lost 5 bases and 3 bases, there was a span of 14 bases. The CDR3 is 14 residues long. CDR1 and CDR2 from the germline V gene are LNHDA and SQIVND (reference sequence).

This chain joins TRBV13 and TRBJ2-1; 15 nucleotides match TRBD2. Germline lookup yields CDR1 PRHDT and CDR2 FYEKMQ (reference sequence). V gave up 4 bases and J gave up 5 bases; unmatched junction bases: 12. The CDR3 consists of 19 residues. CDR3 residues: CASSSIPGLAGGENNEQFF. CDR3 bases: TGTGCCAGCAGCTCCATCCCCGGACTAGCGGGAGGGGAGAACAATGAGCAGTTCTTC.

The chain employs TRBV27 and TRBJ2-7, with 7 bases that match TRBD1. The CDR3 covers 14 residues. Trimming removed 6 bases from V and 3 bases from J; junction bases left unmatched: 8. CDR1 is MNHEY, CDR2 SMNVEV, per germline (reference sequence). CDR3 coding DNA: TGTGCCAGCAGACCGGACAGGCGGAGCTACGAGCAGTACTTC. It yields the protein CASRPDRRSYEQYF.